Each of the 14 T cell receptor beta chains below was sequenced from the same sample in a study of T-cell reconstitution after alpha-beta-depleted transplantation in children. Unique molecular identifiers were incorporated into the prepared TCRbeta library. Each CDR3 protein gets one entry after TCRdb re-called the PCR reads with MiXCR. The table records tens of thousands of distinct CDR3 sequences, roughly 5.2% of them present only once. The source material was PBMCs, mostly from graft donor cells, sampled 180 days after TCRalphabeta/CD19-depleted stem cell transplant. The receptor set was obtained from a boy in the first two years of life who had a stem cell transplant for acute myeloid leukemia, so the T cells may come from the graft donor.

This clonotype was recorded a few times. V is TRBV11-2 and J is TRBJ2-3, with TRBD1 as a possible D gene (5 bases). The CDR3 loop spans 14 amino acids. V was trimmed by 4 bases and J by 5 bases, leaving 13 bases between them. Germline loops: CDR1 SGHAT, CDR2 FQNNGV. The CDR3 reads CASSWTTPQDTQYF. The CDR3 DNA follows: TGTGCCAGCAGCTGGACAACCCCCCAAGATACGCAGTATTTT.

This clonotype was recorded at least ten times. CDR3 amino acids: CASSLEGGRRGTQYF. The CDR3 bases are TGTGCCAGCAGCTTAGAGGGCGGACGGAGAGGGACCCAGTACTTC. This chain joins TRBV11-3 and TRBJ2-5; unclear D gene. Germline CDR1 is SGHNT and CDR2 is YENEEA. The ends were cut back, 0 bases at V and 7 bases at J, with 15 bases in the middle. The CDR3 extends over 15 amino acids. Complete variable domain (other parts from reference TRBV11-3 and TRBJ2-5): EAGVVQSPRYKIIEKKQPVAFWCNPISGHNTLYWYLQNLGQGPELLIRYENEEAVDDSQLPKDRFSAERLKGVDSTLKIQPAELGDSAVYLCASSLEGGRRGTQYFGPGTRLLVL.

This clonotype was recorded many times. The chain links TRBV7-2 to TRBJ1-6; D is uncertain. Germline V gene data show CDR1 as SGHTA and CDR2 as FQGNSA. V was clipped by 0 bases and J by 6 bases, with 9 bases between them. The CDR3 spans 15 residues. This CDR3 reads CASSLATSLNSPLHF. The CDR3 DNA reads TGTGCCAGCAGCTTAGCGACGTCCCTTAATTCACCCCTCCACTTT.

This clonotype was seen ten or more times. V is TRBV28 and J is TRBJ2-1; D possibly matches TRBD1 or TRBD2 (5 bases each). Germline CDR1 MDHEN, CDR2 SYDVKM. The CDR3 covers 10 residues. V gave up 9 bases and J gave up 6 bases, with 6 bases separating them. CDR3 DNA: TGTGCCAGTGGGGGCAATGAGCAGTTCTTC. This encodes CASGGNEQFF.

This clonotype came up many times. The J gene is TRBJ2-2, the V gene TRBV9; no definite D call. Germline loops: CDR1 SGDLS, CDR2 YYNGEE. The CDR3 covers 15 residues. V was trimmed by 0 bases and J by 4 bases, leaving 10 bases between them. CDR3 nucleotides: TGTGCCAGCAGCGTAGTGGGATTGGCCACCGGGGAGCTGTTTTTT. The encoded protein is CASSVVGLATGELFF.

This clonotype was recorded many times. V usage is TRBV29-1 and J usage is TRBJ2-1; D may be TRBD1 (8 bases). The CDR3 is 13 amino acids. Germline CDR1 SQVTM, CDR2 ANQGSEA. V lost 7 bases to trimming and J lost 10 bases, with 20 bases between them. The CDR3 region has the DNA TGCAGCGCCCTACAGGGGGGACTATGGGAGCAGTTCTTC. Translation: CSALQGGLWEQFF.

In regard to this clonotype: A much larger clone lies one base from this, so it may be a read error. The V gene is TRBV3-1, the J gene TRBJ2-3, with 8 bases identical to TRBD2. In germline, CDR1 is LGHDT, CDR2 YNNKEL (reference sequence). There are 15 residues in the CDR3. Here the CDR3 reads CASCQGTSGTDTQYF. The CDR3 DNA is TGTGCCAGCTGCCAAGGGACTAGTGGGACAGATACGCAGTATTTT.

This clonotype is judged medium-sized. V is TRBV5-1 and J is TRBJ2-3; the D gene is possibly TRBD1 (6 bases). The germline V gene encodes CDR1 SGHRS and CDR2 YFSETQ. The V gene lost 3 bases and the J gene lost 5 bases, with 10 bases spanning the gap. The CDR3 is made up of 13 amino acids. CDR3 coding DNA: TGCGCCAGCAGCTGGACAGATGGAGATACGCAGTATTTT. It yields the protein CASSWTDGDTQYF.

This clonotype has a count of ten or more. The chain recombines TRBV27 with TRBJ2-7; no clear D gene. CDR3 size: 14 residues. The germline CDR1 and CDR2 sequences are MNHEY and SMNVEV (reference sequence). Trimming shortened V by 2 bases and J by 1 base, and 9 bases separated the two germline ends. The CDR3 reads CASSLRATSYEQYV. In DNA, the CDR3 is TGTGCCAGCAGTTTACGGGCTACTTCCTACGAGCAGTACGTC.

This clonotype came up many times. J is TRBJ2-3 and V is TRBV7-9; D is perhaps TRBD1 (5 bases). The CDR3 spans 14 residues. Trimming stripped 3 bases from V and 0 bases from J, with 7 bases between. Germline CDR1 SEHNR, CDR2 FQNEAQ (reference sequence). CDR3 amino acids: CASSFRGSTDTQYF. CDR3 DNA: TGTGCCAGCAGCTTTAGGGGAAGCACAGATACGCAGTATTTT.

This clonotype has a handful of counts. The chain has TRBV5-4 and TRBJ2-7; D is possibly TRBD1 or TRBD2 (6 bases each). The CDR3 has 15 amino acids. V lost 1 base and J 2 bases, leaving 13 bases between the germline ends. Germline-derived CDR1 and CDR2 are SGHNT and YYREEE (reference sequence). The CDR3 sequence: CASSLRGAFPYEQYF. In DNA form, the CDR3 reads TGTGCCAGCAGCTTGAGGGGGGCGTTTCCCTACGAGCAGTACTTC.

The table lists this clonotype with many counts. CDR3 residues: CASSLSPFSGGLVYEQYF. The DNA of the CDR3 is TGTGCCAGCAGCTTAAGCCCTTTTAGCGGGGGGTTGGTTTACGAGCAGTACTTC. V is TRBV7-9 and J is TRBJ2-7; 10 bases fit TRBD2. After removal of 2 bases from V and 4 bases from J, the junction contained 14 bases not matched to a gene. The CDR3 loop spans 18 amino acids. CDR1 is SEHNR and CDR2 is FQNEAQ in the germline V gene (reference sequence).

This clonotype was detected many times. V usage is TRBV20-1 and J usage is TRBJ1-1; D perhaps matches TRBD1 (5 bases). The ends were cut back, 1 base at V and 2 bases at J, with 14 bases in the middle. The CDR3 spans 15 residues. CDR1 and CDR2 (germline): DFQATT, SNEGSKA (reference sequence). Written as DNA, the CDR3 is TGCAGTGCTAGAGTCTTACGGGACCGCAACACTGAAGCTTTCTTT. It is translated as CSARVLRDRNTEAFF.

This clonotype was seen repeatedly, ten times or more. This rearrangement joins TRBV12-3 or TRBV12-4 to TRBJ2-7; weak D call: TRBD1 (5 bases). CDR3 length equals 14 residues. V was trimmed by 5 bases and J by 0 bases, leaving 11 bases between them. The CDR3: CASSTLQVSYEQYF. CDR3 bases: TGTGCCAGCAGTACCCTACAGGTCTCCTACGAGCAGTACTTC.